These T cell receptor beta chains were read from a single sample in a study of cytomegalovirus exposure and HLA in healthy donors. Sequencing used immunoSEQ multiplex PCR; TCRdb keeps in-frame clones, though not all of them. The sample has 150,000 or so clones; around 67% are singletons. The sample was PBMCs. These receptors all stem from a woman aged 18 to 35 in good health and CMV-seronegative. Both conserved end residues are part of each CDR3. Size values are once, few and many counts, or a class for expanded clones, and some rows have none.

TRBV5-1	.	CASSLAPTSGRNEQFF
TRBV5-1	few	CASSLGQFGGYTF
TRBV10-2	.	CASRHGAGTGETQYF
TRBV7-3	once	CASSFQENTEAFF
TRBV6-5	.	CASSYRGGELFF
TRBV4-2	few	CASSRALNTGELFF
TRBV18	.	CASSPEWRAVTEAFF
TRBV19	.	CASSPPRGGLTFAGELFF
TRBV4-3	.	CASSQGDRGNEQFF
TRBV5-1	.	CASSWTGPPRSSYNSPLHF
TRBV5-1	few	CASSQSSGASTDTQYF
TRBV9	few	CASSPTGDPKSHKEQFF
TRBV7-9	once	CASSPRTAYGTEAFF
TRBV9	few	CASSVEGRGAIDEQYF
TRBV5-1	once	CASSLADRYYEQYF
TRBV2	few	CASSQTGGNEQYF
TRBV19	.	CASSTTGGRGYGYTF
TRBV5-1	.	CASSLGGGRATDTQYF
TRBV6-5	.	CASSHTRTENEKLFF
TRBV18	.	CASSSGGPTGELFF
TRBV6-6	.	CASSERERFDEQFF
TRBV6-5	.	CASRGGRGRTEAFF
TRBV18	.	CASSRLGQNGELFF
TRBV7-2	.	CASSKTSGGGAVREQYF
TRBV10-3	.	CAISESAGVTYNEQFF
TRBV5-4	.	CASSLRLAGEETQYF
TRBV5-1	.	CASSNEQKTQYF
TRBV4-3	few	CASSQDGGNEQFF
TRBV6-5	once	CASSSPPSSLF
TRBV11-2	.	CASSPDWRNNEQFF
TRBV28	.	CASSKIAGGLEQYF
TRBV6-5	.	CASSYSGAGSEQYF
TRBV5-1	.	CASSLQGHSNQPQHF
TRBV18	.	CASSGGASGNTIYF
TRBV7-8	.	CASSLGGTSGSQGETQYF
TRBV5-1	.	CASSLATGNTIYF
TRBV14	few	CASSLLQGKGNYGYTF
TRBV11-3	.	CASSLNTGFMGPALIEAFF
TRBV18	.	CASSPSKNQPQHF
TRBV28	.	CAIQAGSGVDTQYF
TRBV5-1	.	CASSLKVLGGNSPLHF
TRBV29-1	few	CSVESGTSRGKETQYF
TRBV25-1	few	CASSEQGRGYGYTF
TRBV28	.	CASSSGASSYNEQFF
TRBV7-9	.	CASSFPGEQFF
TRBV7-7	.	CASSAGPSNTIYF
TRBV7-2	few	CASTPGQQSYNEQFF